This paragraph reports one T cell receptor beta chain. Its antigen is currently unknown. Trimming took off 4 bases at V and 8 bases at J, with 21 bases between the two ends. CDR3 size: 16 residues. Germline assignment: CDR1 SNHLY and CDR2 FYNNEI. This specimen belongs to a study of OX40 agonist ivuxolimab in advanced cancers. Study summary: Treatment of patients was with ivuxolimab, an agonistic anti-OX40 (CD134) antibody. Broader study findings: Partial responders dosed at 0.1-3.0 mg/kg displayed clonal expansion ranking among the lowest.

Sequencing used immunoSEQ multiplex PCR; TCRdb keeps in-frame clones, though not all of them. This sample has tens of thousands of clones, with over 65% found just once. This sequence originates from an adult with an advanced solid tumor such as melanoma, head and neck, liver or kidney cancer. The chain recombines TRBV2 with TRBJ2-1; D is perhaps TRBD2 (6 bases). This material consisted of CD4+ or CD8+ T cells sorted from blood, taken in a trial of the OX40 agonist ivuxolimab. The CDR3 here is CASSAFRGAVEDEQFF. The CDR3 bases are TGTGCCAGCAGTGCTTTTCGCGGGGCAGTCGAGGATGAGCAGTTCTTC.